The entry below gives a single T cell receptor beta chain sequence along with its context. The data stem from a study of shared clonotypes between healthy human individuals. About the study: The plates for each donor numbered three CD4 naive, three CD4 memory, two CD8 naive and one CD8 memory.

V shed 3 bases and J shed 0 bases, with 12 bases lying between them. Per the germline V gene, CDR1 is GTSNPN and CDR2 is SVGIG (reference sequence). The CDR3 runs to 15 residues. Original processing methods: ImmunoSEQ output held junction-only sequences without quality scores, so filtering differed. Generated by immunoSEQ multiplex PCR, the TCRdb table keeps only in-frame clones and is missing some. The DNA gave D and trimming, while V, J and clone size come from that table. Here the sample spans some 1.5 million clones, 98% being singletons. Material for sequencing was naive CD4+ T cells sorted from blood. Subset reported: CD45RA+ positively selected. The TCR was taken from a man younger than 45 in good health. The chain has TRBV30 and TRBJ2-1; D is possibly TRBD2 (6 bases). The CDR3 protein is CAWRIAGPSYNEQFF. CDR3 bases: TGTGCCTGGAGAATCGCGGGACCCTCCTACAATGAGCAGTTCTTC.